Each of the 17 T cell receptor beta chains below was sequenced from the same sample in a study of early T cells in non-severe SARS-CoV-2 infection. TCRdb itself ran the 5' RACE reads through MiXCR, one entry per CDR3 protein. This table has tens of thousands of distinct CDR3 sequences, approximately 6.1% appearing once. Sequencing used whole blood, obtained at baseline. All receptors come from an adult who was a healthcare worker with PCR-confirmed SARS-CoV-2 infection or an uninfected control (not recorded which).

CDR3 bases: TGCGCCAGCAGCCAAGACCGGCCAGGGTGGGCAGATACGCAGTATTTT. Protein: CASSQDRPGWADTQYF. The rearrangement links TRBV4-3 to TRBJ2-3, with D possibly matching TRBD1 (5 bases). Trimming took off 0 bases at V and 4 bases at J, with 14 bases between the two ends. The germline V gene encodes CDR1 LGHNA and CDR2 YSLEER. CDR3 length: 16 amino acids.

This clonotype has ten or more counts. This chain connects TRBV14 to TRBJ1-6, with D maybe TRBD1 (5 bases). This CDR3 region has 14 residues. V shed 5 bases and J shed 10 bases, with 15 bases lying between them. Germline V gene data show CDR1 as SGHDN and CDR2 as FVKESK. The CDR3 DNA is TGTGCCAGCAGCGGTGGCAGGGAGTACTCACCCCTCCACTTT. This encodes CASSGGREYSPLHF.

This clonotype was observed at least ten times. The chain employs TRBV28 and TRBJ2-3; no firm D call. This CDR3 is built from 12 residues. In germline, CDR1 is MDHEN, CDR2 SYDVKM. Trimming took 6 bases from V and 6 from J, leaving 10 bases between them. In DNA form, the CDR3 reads TGTGCCAGCAGCCGTCAAGGGGATACGCAGTATTTT. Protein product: CASSRQGDTQYF.

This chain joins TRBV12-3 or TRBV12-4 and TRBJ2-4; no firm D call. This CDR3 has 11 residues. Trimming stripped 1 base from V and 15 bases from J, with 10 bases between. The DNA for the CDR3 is TGTGCCAGCAGTTTAGGTCGGGTTAGGTACTTC. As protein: CASSLGRVRYF.

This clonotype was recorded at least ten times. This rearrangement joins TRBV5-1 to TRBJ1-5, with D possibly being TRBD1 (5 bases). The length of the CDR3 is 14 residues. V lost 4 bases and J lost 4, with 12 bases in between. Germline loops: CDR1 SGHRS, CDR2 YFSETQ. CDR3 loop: CASSPGAGNQPQHF. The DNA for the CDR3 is TGCGCCAGCAGCCCCGGGGCAGGGAATCAGCCCCAGCATTTT. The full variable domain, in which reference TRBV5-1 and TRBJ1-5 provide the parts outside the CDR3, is KAGVTQTPRYLIKTRGQQVTLSCSPISGHRSVSWYQQTPGQGLQFLFEYFSETQRNKGNFPGRFSGRQFSNSRSEMNVSTLELGDSALYLCASSPGAGNQPQHFGDGTRLSIL.

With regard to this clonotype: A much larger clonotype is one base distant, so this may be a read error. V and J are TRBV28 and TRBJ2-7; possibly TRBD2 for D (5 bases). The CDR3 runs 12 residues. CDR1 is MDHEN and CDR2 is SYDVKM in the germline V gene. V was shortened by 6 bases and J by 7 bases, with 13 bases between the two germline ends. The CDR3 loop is CASSTRRREQYF. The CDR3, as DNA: TGTGCCAGCAGCACCAGGAGGCGGGAGCAGTACTTC.

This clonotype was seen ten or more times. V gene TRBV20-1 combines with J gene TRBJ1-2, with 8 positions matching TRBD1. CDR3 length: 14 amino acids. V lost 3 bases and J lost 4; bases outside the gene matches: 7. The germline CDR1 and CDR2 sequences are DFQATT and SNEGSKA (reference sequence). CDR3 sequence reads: CSARTGTGGYGYTF. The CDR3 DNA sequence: TGCAGTGCTAGGACCGGGACAGGTGGCTATGGCTACACCTTC.

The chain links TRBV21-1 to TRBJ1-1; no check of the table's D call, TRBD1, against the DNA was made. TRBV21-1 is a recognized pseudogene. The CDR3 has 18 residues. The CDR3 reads CASSKSPLRDRGRAEAFF. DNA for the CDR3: TGTGCCAGCAGCAAATCACCTCTCCGGGACAGGGGGCGGGCTGAAGCTTTCTTT.

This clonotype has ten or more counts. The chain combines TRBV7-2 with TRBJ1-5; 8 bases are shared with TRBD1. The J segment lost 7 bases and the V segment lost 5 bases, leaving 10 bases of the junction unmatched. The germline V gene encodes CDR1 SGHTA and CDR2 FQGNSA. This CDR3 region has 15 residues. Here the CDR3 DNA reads TGTGCCAGCAGCCAAAGGAGAGGACAGGGCCAGCCCCAGCATTTT. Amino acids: CASSQRRGQGQPQHF.

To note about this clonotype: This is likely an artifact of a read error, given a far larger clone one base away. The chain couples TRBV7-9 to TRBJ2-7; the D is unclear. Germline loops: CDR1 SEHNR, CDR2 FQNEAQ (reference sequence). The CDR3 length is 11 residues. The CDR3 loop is CAGSLSYEQYF. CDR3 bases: TGTGCCGGCAGCTTATCCTACGAGCAGTACTTC.

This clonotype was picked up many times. The CDR3 sequence: CASSFMTGTNTGELFF. CDR3 DNA: TGCGCCAGCAGCTTCATGACAGGGACGAACACCGGGGAGCTGTTTTTT. This rearrangement joins TRBV5-1 to TRBJ2-2; TRBD1 matches at 7 bases. From germline, CDR1 is SGHRS and CDR2 YFSETQ. This CDR3 spans 16 amino acids. The J segment lost 0 bases and the V segment lost 2 bases, leaving 4 bases of the junction unmatched.

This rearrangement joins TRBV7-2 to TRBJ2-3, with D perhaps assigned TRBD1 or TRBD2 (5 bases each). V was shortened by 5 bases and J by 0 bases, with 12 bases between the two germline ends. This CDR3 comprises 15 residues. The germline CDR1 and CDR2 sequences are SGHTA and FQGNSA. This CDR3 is CASSRGRPSTDTQYF. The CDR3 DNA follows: TGTGCCAGCAGCCGGGGCCGGCCCAGCACAGATACGCAGTATTTT.

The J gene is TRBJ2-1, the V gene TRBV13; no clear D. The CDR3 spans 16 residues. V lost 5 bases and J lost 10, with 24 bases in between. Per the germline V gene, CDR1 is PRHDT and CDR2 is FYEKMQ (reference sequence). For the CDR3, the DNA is TGTGCCAGCAGCCGCCCACTGGGCATCGGGTCAATGGAGCAGTTCTTC. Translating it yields CASSRPLGIGSMEQFF.

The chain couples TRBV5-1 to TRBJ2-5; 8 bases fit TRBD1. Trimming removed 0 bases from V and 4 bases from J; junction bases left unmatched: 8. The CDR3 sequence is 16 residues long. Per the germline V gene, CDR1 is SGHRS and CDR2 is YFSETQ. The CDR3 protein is CASSLGTGRRGETQYF. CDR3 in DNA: TGCGCCAGCAGCTTGGGGACAGGGCGGAGGGGAGAGACCCAGTACTTC.

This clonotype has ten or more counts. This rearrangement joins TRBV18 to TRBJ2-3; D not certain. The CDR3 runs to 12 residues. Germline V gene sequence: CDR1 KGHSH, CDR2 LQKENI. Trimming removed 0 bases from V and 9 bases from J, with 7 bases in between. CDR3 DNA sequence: TGTGCCAGCTCACCACCGTGGGTGACGCAGTATTTT. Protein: CASSPPWVTQYF.

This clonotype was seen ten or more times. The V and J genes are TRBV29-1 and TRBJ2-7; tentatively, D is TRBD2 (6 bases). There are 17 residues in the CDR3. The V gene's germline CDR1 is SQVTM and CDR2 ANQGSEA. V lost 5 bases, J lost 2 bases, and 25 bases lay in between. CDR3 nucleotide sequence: TGCAGCGTTCAGGGAAGAGAGAGGGGCACGGGAGCCTACGAGCAGTACTTC. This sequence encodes CSVQGRERGTGAYEQYF.

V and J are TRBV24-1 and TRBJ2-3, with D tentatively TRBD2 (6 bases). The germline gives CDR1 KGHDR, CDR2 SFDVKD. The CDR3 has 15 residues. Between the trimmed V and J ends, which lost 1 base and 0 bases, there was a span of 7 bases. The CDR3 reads CATSDFGTSTDTQYF. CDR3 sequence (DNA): TGTGCCACCAGTGATTTTGGGACTAGCACAGATACGCAGTATTTT.